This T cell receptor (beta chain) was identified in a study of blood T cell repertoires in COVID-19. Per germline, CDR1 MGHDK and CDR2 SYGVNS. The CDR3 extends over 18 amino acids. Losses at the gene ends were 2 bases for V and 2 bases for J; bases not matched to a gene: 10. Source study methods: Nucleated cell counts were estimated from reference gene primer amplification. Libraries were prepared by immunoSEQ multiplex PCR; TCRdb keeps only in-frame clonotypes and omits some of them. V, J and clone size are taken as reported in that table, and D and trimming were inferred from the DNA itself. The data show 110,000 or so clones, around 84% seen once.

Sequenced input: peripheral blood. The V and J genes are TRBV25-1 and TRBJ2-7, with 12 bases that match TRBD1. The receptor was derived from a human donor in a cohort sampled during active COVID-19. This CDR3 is CASSELGTGGEGPYEQYF. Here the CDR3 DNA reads TGTGCCAGCAGTGAACTGGGGACAGGGGGCGAGGGGCCCTACGAGCAGTACTTC.